A single sample gave rise to the 13 T cell receptor beta chains below, sequenced in a study of T-cell reconstitution after alpha-beta-depleted transplantation in children. Molecular barcoding with unique molecular identifiers was used for the TCRbeta library. TCRdb itself ran the PCR reads through MiXCR, one entry per CDR3 protein. The table lists around 960,000 distinct CDR3 sequences, about 31% of them singletons. The sequences come from PBMCs, mostly from graft donor cells, collected 360 days after TCRalphabeta/CD19-depleted stem cell transplant. These receptors originate from a boy younger than two who had a stem cell transplant for SCID, so the T cells may come from the graft donor.

This clonotype was found a few times. The chain couples TRBV4-1 to TRBJ1-1; TRBD1 matches at 7 bases. V lost 1 base and J lost 4; bases outside the gene matches: 3. CDR1 is MGHRA, CDR2 YSYEKL, per germline. The CDR3 extends over 14 amino acids. The CDR3 region has the DNA TGCGCCAGCAGCCAAGTTACAGGGGTCACTGAAGCTTTCTTT. The encoded protein is CASSQVTGVTEAFF.

V and J are TRBV6-5 and TRBJ2-5; D perhaps matches TRBD1 (5 bases). CDR1 MNHEY and CDR2 SVGAGI come from the germline V gene. The CDR3 covers 19 residues. Trimming stripped 0 bases from V and 0 bases from J, with 20 bases between. The CDR3 DNA reads TGTGCCAGCAGTTACTCTTCAGGGCTTCTGGTCGTACACCAAGAGACCCAGTACTTC. Its translation is CASSYSSGLLVVHQETQYF.

CDR3 sequence (DNA): TGCAGCGTTTCTAACCGGGACAGGGTGCATACGCAGTATTTT. Protein: CSVSNRDRVHTQYF. The chain employs TRBV29-1 and TRBJ2-3, with TRBD1 matching 9 bases. CDR1 SQVTM and CDR2 ANQGSEA come from the germline V gene. V was clipped by 5 bases and J by 7 bases; unmatched bases: 10. This CDR3 spans 14 amino acids.

The rearrangement uses TRBV6-1 and TRBJ1-1, with a possible D match to TRBD1 (6 bases). The CDR3 extends over 14 amino acids. The V and J ends lost 6 bases and 5 bases respectively, with 16 bases between them. Germline CDR1 reads MNHNS; CDR2 reads SASEGT. The CDR3 DNA reads TGTGCCAGCAGGGCACAATCCGACAGGACTGAAGCTTTCTTT. This sequence encodes CASRAQSDRTEAFF.

The rearrangement links TRBV12-3 or TRBV12-4 to TRBJ2-5; 7 positions match TRBD2. The CDR3 is made up of 13 amino acids. V dropped 6 bases and J dropped 5; count of bases not matched to a gene: 6. CDR3 sequence: CASRGGGIETQYF. Written as DNA, the CDR3 is TGTGCCAGCAGGGGGGGGGGTATTGAGACCCAGTACTTC.

The J gene is TRBJ2-7, the V gene TRBV7-6; tentatively, D is TRBD1 (6 bases). The CDR3 runs 15 residues. Germline values: CDR1 SGHVS, CDR2 FNYEAQ. V gave up 1 base and J gave up 3 bases, with 13 bases separating them. Here the CDR3 DNA reads TGTGCCAGCAGCTTAGTCAAGGGACAAAACTACGAGCAGTACTTC. Amino acids: CASSLVKGQNYEQYF.

There are many counts of this clonotype. The genes are TRBV18 and TRBJ2-1; D is perhaps TRBD2 (5 bases). The CDR3 extends over 13 amino acids. The V end was cut by 8 bases, the J end by 2 bases, with 10 bases between. CDR1 and CDR2 (germline): KGHSH, LQKENI. CDR3 in amino acids: CASSPGTYNEQFF. For the CDR3, the DNA is TGTGCCAGCAGTCCCGGGACCTACAATGAGCAGTTCTTC.

This sequence joins TRBV28 and TRBJ1-1; D uncertain. V lost 5 bases and J 0 bases, leaving 13 bases between the germline ends. Germline values: CDR1 MDHEN, CDR2 SYDVKM. The CDR3 runs 15 residues. CDR3 region: CASSAITRVNTEAFF. The CDR3 nucleotides read TGTGCCAGCAGTGCCATAACTCGGGTGAACACTGAAGCTTTCTTT.

This clonotype has a handful of counts. The genes are TRBV29-1 and TRBJ1-5; D is unresolved. This CDR3 comprises 14 residues. CDR1 SQVTM and CDR2 ANQGSEA come from the germline V gene. Trimming removed 5 bases from V and 7 bases from J, with 18 bases in between. This CDR3 is CSVMGGGSAQPQHF. The DNA of the CDR3 is TGCAGCGTTATGGGTGGAGGTTCCGCGCAGCCCCAGCATTTT. The full variable domain, its missing parts supplied by reference TRBV29-1 and TRBJ1-5, is SAVISQKPSRDICQRGTSLTIQCQVDSQVTMMFWYRQQPGQSLTLIATANQGSEATYESGFVIDKFPISRPNLTFSTLTVSNMSPEDSSIYLCSVMGGGSAQPQHFGDGTRLSIL.

There are a few counts of this clonotype. The CDR3 is CASSSILAETYEQYF. CDR3 bases: TGTGCCAGCAGCTCGATACTAGCGGAAACCTACGAGCAGTACTTC. The genes are TRBV3-1 and TRBJ2-7; 8 nucleotides line up with TRBD2. The germline V gene has CDR1 LGHDT and CDR2 YNNKEL (reference sequence). This CDR3 has 15 amino acids. V dropped 5 bases and J dropped 2; count of bases not matched to a gene: 8.

The V and J genes are TRBV12-3 or TRBV12-4 and TRBJ2-3, with 10 bases that match TRBD1. J gave up 4 bases and V 8 bases, and 15 bases lay outside the gene matches. This CDR3 comprises 17 residues. The CDR3 region has the DNA TGTGCCAGCTCCCTCGAGTCCGGGACAGGGGTCGCAGATACGCAGTATTTT. Residues: CASSLESGTGVADTQYF.

DNA of the CDR3: TGTGCCAGCAGCAGGGGGCTGCCCCCTAGATCCTCTGGGGCCAACGTCCTGACTTTC. Protein: CASSRGLPPRSSGANVLTF. The chain recombines TRBV6-1 with TRBJ2-6, with TRBD1 matching over 8 bases. CDR1 MNHNS and CDR2 SASEGT come from the germline V gene. The CDR3 totals 19 residues. The V segment lost 6 bases and the J segment 0 bases; nucleotides outside the gene matches: 13.

This clonotype was seen more than once but under ten times. The chain has TRBV2 and TRBJ2-1, with 12 bases that match TRBD2. The CDR3 spans 17 residues. The V and J ends lost 4 bases and 0 bases, in that order; junction bases with no gene match: 4. CDR1 is SNHLY, CDR2 FYNNEI, per germline. The CDR3 region is CASSGTSGARSYNEQFF. The DNA of the CDR3 is TGTGCCAGCAGTGGGACTAGCGGGGCTCGCTCCTACAATGAGCAGTTCTTC.